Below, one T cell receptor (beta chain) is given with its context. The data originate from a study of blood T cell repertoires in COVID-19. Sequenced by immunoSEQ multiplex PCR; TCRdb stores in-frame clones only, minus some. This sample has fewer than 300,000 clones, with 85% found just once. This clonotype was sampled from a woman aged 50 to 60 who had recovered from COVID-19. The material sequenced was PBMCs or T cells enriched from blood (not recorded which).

CDR3 amino acids: CASSPSRVNSPLHF. CDR3 sequence (DNA): TGTGCCAGCAGCCCTTCCCGGGTTAATTCACCCCTCCACTTT. V and J are TRBV7-2 and TRBJ1-6, with D unclear. Per the germline V gene, CDR1 is SGHTA and CDR2 is FQGNSA. The V end was cut by 5 bases, the J end by 6 bases, with 11 bases between. The CDR3 has 14 residues.